This T cell receptor beta chain was sequenced in a study of shared clonotypes between healthy human individuals. Profiled with immunoSEQ multiplex PCR; TCRdb holds only in-frame clones, not every one. The data hold 500,000 to 650,000 clones, with around three quarters observed a single time. In the case of this clone: In the same sample, other DNA sequences code for this CDR3.

Trimming removed 4 bases at V and 3 bases at J, with 12 bases between. There are 14 residues in the CDR3. CDR1 is SGHRS and CDR2 is YFSETQ in the germline V gene. The chain joins TRBV5-1 to TRBJ2-3; TRBD1 is a possible D gene (6 bases). This TCR came from a woman aged 40 to 50 in good health. Some clones in this sample may be carry-over from other donors' samples. Material for sequencing was PBMCs. The DNA of the CDR3 is TGCGCCAGCAGCCCCGGACAGAATACAGATACGCAGTATTTT. It is translated as CASSPGQNTDTQYF.